This section outlines one T cell receptor (beta chain) sequence together with its context. Only in-frame clones appear in the TCRdb table, and some are missing; sequencing was by immunoSEQ multiplex PCR. The sample includes 45,000 to 70,000 clones, around nine tenths of them seen just once. Germline V gene sequence: CDR1 SGDLS, CDR2 YYNGEE. V gave up 3 bases and J gave up 5 bases, with 12 bases separating them. The CDR3 loop spans 15 amino acids. These data belong to a study of blood T cell repertoires in COVID-19. The sequence was collected from a woman aged 60-70 years with COVID-19, enrolled during active disease. The sample comprised peripheral blood. This chain connects TRBV9 to TRBJ2-6; perhaps TRBD1 as D (5 bases). CDR3 sequence reads: CASSARTNWANVLTF. In DNA, the CDR3 is TGTGCCAGCAGCGCAAGGACAAACTGGGCCAACGTCCTGACTTTC.